Below, one TCR beta chain is given with its context. Profiling relied on immunoSEQ multiplex PCR, and the TCRdb table lists in-frame clones only, not all of them. The profile shows about 53,000 clones, 85% to 90% of them singletons. This entry comes from a study of technical replicates of blood from a few donors. This CDR3 is 12 amino acids long. The germline CDR1 and CDR2 sequences are LNHNV and YYDKDF (reference sequence). Trimming removed 0 bases at V and 8 bases at J, with 6 bases between. V usage is TRBV15 and J usage is TRBJ2-3; the D is unclear. The sample taken for sequencing was PBMCs. This TCR was sampled from a human donor in good health. Some clones in this sample may be carry-over from other donors' samples. The CDR3 loop is CATSRDGATQYF. The CDR3 DNA reads as TGTGCCACCAGCAGAGACGGTGCTACGCAGTATTTT.